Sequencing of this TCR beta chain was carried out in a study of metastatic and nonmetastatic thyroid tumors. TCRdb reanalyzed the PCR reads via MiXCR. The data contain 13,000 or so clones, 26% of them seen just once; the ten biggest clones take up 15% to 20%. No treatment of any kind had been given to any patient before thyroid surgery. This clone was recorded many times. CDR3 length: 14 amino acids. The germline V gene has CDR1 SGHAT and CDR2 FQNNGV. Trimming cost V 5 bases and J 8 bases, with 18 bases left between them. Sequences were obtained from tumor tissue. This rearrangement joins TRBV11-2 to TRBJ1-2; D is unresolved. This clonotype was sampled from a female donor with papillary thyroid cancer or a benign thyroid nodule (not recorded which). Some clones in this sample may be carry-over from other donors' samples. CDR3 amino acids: CASSTPNTAQGYTF. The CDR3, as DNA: TGTGCCAGCAGCACACCCAACACAGCCCAGGGCTACACCTTC. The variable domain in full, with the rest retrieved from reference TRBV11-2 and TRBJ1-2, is EAGVAQSPRYKIIEKRQSVAFWCNPISGHATLYWYQQILGQGPKLLIQFQNNGVVDDSQLPKDRFSAERLKGVDSTLKIQPAKLEDSAVYLCASSTPNTAQGYTFGSGTRLTVV.